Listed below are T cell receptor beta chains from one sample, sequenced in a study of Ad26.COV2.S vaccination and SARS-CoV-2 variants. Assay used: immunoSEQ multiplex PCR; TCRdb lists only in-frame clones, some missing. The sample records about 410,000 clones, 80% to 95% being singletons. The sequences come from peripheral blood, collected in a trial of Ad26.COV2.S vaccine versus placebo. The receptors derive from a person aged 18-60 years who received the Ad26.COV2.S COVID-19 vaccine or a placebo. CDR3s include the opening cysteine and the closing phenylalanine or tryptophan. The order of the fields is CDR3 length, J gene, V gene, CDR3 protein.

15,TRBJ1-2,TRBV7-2,CASSSQGIANYGYTF
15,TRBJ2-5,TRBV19,CASSIFGAWQETQYF
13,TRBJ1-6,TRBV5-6,CASSFFRNSPLHF
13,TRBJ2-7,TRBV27,CASSRTISYEQYF
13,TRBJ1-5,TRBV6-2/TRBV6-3,CASSYSRYQPQHF
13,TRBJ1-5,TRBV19,CASSIMDYQPQHF
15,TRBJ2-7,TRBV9,CASSVGDLQSYEQYF
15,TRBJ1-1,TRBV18,CASSLAYRTNTEAFF
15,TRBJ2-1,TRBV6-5,CASSYTASSYNEQFF
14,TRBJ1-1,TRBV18,CASSPDSLNTEAFF
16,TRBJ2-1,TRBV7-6,CASSLGGGAVKNEQFF
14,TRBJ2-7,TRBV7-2,CASSLDRTSYEQYF
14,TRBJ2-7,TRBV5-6,CASSLGGGAGEQYF